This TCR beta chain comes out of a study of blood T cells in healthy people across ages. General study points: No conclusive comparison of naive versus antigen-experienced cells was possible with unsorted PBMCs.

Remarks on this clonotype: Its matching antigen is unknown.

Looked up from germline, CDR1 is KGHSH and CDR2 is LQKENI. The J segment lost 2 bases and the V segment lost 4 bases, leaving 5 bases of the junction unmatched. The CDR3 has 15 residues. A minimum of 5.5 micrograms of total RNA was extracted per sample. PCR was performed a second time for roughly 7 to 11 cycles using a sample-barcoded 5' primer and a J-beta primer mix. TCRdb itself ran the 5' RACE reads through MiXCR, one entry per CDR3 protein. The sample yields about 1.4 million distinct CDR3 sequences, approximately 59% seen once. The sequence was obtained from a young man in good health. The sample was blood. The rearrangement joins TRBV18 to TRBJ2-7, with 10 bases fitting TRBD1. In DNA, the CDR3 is TGTGCCAGCTCACTCCACGGACAGGGGGCCTACGAGCAGTACTTC. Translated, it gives CASSLHGQGAYEQYF. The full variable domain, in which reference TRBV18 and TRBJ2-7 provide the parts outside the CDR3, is NAGVMQNPRHLVRRRGQEARLRCSPMKGHSHVYWYRQLPEEGLKFMVYLQKENIIDESGMPKERFSAEFPKEGPSILRIQQVVRGDSAAYFCASSLHGQGAYEQYFGPGTRLTVT.